This is a list of T cell receptor beta chains from one sample in a study of beta chain features in type 1 diabetes. Profiled with immunoSEQ multiplex PCR; TCRdb holds only in-frame clones, not every one. The table includes hundreds of thousands of clones, over 10% detected once. The specimen sequenced was naive CD4+ T cells from blood. Receptors were obtained from a man between 18 and 29 years old with type 1 diabetes. The CDR3 runs from the conserved cysteine through the conserved F or W. D genes are given only for firm matches. Size tells how often a clone was seen (once, few, many) or the class of an expanded clone, and some rows leave it out.

CDR3	DNA	D	size	V	J
CASSFRQGKSSYNEQFF	TGTGCCAGCAGTTTTCGACAGGGAAAAAGCTCCTACAATGAGCAGTTCTTC	TRBD1	NA	TRBV28	TRBJ2-1
CSASLGYEQYF	TGCAGTGCTAGCCTGGGATACGAGCAGTACTTC	NA	few	TRBV20-1	TRBJ2-7
CASSELVTGSTEAFF	TGTGCCAGCAGTGAATTGGTGACAGGGAGCACTGAAGCTTTCTTT	TRBD1	NA	TRBV2	TRBJ1-1
CASSPSSTDTQYF	TGTGCCAGCTCACCTTCCTCCACAGATACGCAGTATTTT	NA	NA	TRBV18	TRBJ2-3
CAISGQGSNEQYF	TGTGCCATCAGCGGACAGGGCTCGAACGAGCAGTACTTC	TRBD1	few	TRBV10-3	TRBJ2-7
CASSLERQGAYGNTIYF	TGTGCCAGCAGCTTAGAAAGACAGGGGGCGTATGGAAACACCATATATTTT	TRBD1	NA	TRBV7-6	TRBJ1-3
CASSPGGGNQPQHF	TGCGCCAGCAGCCCAGGGGGCGGCAATCAGCCCCAGCATTTT	TRBD1	few	TRBV4-1	TRBJ1-5
CASSLTHNTEAFF	TGTGCCAGCAGTCTGACGCATAACACTGAAGCTTTCTTT	NA	NA	TRBV28	TRBJ1-1
CASSGASGVYNEQFF	TGTGCCAGCAGTGGGGCTAGCGGGGTCTACAATGAGCAGTTCTTC	TRBD2	NA	TRBV2	TRBJ2-1
CSVVINSYEQYF	TGCAGCGTTGTAATTAACTCCTACGAGCAGTACTTC	NA	few	TRBV29-1	TRBJ2-7
CSVLGGAGANVLTF	TGCAGCGTTCTGGGGGGGGCCGGGGCCAACGTCCTGACTTTC	NA	NA	TRBV29-1	TRBJ2-6
CASSLEGTTEAFF	TGTGCCAGCAGCCTAGAGGGGACCACTGAAGCTTTCTTT	NA	few	TRBV5-4	TRBJ1-1
CASRNTGKPQHF	TGTGCCAGCAGGAATACAGGGAAGCCCCAGCATTTT	NA	NA	TRBV28	TRBJ1-5
CASSRGLAQPSSYNEQFF	TGTGCCAGCAGCCGTGGACTAGCTCAACCGAGCTCCTACAATGAGCAGTTCTTC	TRBD2	NA	TRBV7-2	TRBJ2-1
CASRPVPSYEQYF	TGTGCCAGCAGGCCCGTCCCTTCCTACGAGCAGTACTTC	NA	NA	TRBV7-2	TRBJ2-7
CATRGRGAKTQYF	TGTGCCACCAGGGGACGGGGGGCTAAGACCCAGTACTTC	NA	few	TRBV15	TRBJ2-5
CASSLSSEGNYGYTF	TGTGCCAGCAGCTTGTCTTCTGAGGGGAACTATGGCTACACCTTC	NA	NA	TRBV5-6	TRBJ1-2
CASSFRDLSSYEQYF	TGTGCCAGCAGCTTCCGGGATTTGAGCTCCTACGAGCAGTACTTC	NA	NA	TRBV11-3	TRBJ2-7
CASRDGRSAGANVLTF	TGTGCCAGTAGGGACGGCCGTTCGGCTGGGGCCAACGTCCTGACTTTC	NA	NA	TRBV19	TRBJ2-6
CASSSRQGAETQYF	TGTGCCAGCAGCTCGCGGCAGGGGGCGGAGACCCAGTACTTC	TRBD1	few	TRBV9	TRBJ2-5
CASSDRLSYGYTF	TGTGCCAGCAGTGACAGATTGAGCTATGGCTACACCTTC	NA	NA	TRBV6-4	TRBJ1-2
CASGLVLKPAGDTQYF	TGTGCTAGTGGTTTGGTACTCAAGCCCGCCGGAGATACGCAGTATTTT	NA	few	TRBV12-5	TRBJ2-3
CASSQDKSSGAISDEQFF	TGTGCCAGCAGCCAAGATAAGAGTAGCGGAGCTATAAGCGATGAGCAGTTCTTC	NA	few	TRBV14	TRBJ2-1
CASSLNHLGSGANVLTF	TGTGCCAGCAGCTTAAACCACCTCGGCTCTGGGGCCAACGTCCTGACTTTC	NA	NA	TRBV7-3	TRBJ2-6
CASSTQRRLLNYGYTF	TGTGCCAGTAGTACGCAGAGGCGTCTGCTTAACTATGGCTACACCTTC	NA	few	TRBV19	TRBJ1-2
CAISETYEQYF	TGTGCCATCAGTGAAACCTACGAGCAGTACTTC	NA	few	TRBV10-3	TRBJ2-7
CSVNRGEDEKLFF	TGCAGCGTAAACAGGGGGGAGGATGAAAAACTGTTTTTT	TRBD1	NA	TRBV29-1	TRBJ1-4
CAISESTGTYEQYF	TGTGCCATCAGTGAGTCTACAGGTACCTACGAGCAGTACTTC	NA	NA	TRBV10-3	TRBJ2-7
CASSLSAGGNEQFF	TGTGCCAGCAGCTTATCTGCGGGCGGGAATGAGCAGTTCTTC	NA	NA	TRBV5-6	TRBJ2-1
CASSLQGSGELFF	TGTGCCAGCAGCTTGCAGGGTAGCGGGGAGCTGTTTTTT	NA	few	TRBV5-4	TRBJ2-2
CVVAGQQNTEAFF	TGTGTCGTAGCGGGACAGCAGAACACTGAAGCTTTCTTT	TRBD1	few	TRBV19	TRBJ1-1
CASSAGTGANTGELFF	TGTGCCAGCAGCGCCGGGACAGGGGCGAACACCGGGGAGCTGTTTTTT	TRBD1	NA	TRBV7-2	TRBJ2-2
CSVVRGSETQYF	TGCAGCGTTGTTAGGGGGTCAGAGACCCAGTACTTC	NA	few	TRBV29-1	TRBJ2-5
CAWILDRAPYEQYF	TGTGCCTGGATCCTAGACAGGGCGCCCTACGAGCAGTACTTC	TRBD1	NA	TRBV30	TRBJ2-7
CAWSVQGVGETQYF	TGTGCCTGGAGTGTACAAGGGGTGGGGGAGACCCAGTACTTC	NA	NA	TRBV30	TRBJ2-5
CAWARDSTYNSPLHF	TGTGCCTGGGCACGGGACAGCACCTATAATTCACCCCTCCACTTT	TRBD1	NA	TRBV30	TRBJ1-6
CASSLEGRLGYGYTF	TGTGCCAGCAGCTTAGAGGGCAGGTTGGGCTATGGCTACACCTTC	NA	NA	TRBV7-9	TRBJ1-2
CASSVTGGLTDTQYF	TGTGCCAGCAGTGTCACAGGGGGTTTGACAGATACGCAGTATTTT	TRBD1	NA	TRBV6-1	TRBJ2-3
CASSGRLEVGTQYF	TGTGCCAGCAGTGGGCGGCTAGAAGTGGGTACGCAGTATTTT	NA	NA	TRBV25-1	TRBJ2-3
CASSPTHSHTEAFF	TGTGCCAGCTCACCGACGCACAGTCACACTGAAGCTTTCTTT	NA	NA	TRBV18	TRBJ1-1
CASSPGHGDEQFF	TGTGCCAGCTCACCAGGGCATGGCGATGAGCAGTTCTTC	NA	few	TRBV18	TRBJ2-1
CASSPLGSTDTQYF	TGCGCCAGCAGCCCGTTGGGGAGCACAGATACGCAGTATTTT	NA	NA	TRBV4-1	TRBJ2-3
CASSVLGIVYGYTF	TGTGCCAGCAGTGTTCTGGGGATCGTCTATGGCTACACCTTC	NA	NA	TRBV2	TRBJ1-2
CASSLGIKNIQYF	TGTGCCAGCAGCTTAGGCATAAAAAACATTCAGTACTTC	NA	NA	TRBV7-9	TRBJ2-4
CASSLGDSLNSPLHF	TGTGCCAGCAGCTTGGGGGACAGCCTTAATTCACCCCTCCACTTT	TRBD1	NA	TRBV7-9	TRBJ1-6
CASSVDGYEQYF	TGTGCCAGCAGCGTAGATGGGTACGAGCAGTACTTC	NA	few	TRBV9	TRBJ2-7
CAWSARPRDDEKLFF	TGTGCCTGGAGCGCAAGACCGAGGGATGATGAAAAACTGTTTTTT	NA	NA	TRBV30	TRBJ1-4
CASSLLGWEETQYF	TGTGCCAGCAGCTTATTAGGTTGGGAAGAGACCCAGTACTTC	NA	once	TRBV7-9	TRBJ2-5
CACGGNQPQHF	TGTGCGTGCGGGGGCAATCAGCCCCAGCATTTT	NA	NA	TRBV7-8	TRBJ1-5
CAWSANRPASDTQYF	TGTGCCTGGAGTGCGAACAGGCCCGCATCAGATACGCAGTATTTT	NA	NA	TRBV30	TRBJ2-3
CASSQQKETQYF	TGTGCCAGCAGCCAGCAAAAAGAGACCCAGTACTTC	NA	once	TRBV11-2	TRBJ2-5
CASSPSPYEQYF	TGTGCCAGCTCACCCAGTCCCTACGAGCAGTACTTC	NA	few	TRBV18	TRBJ2-7
CASSPTTGRAYEQYF	TGCGCCAGCAGCCCAACCACAGGGAGAGCCTACGAGCAGTACTTC	NA	few	TRBV4-1	TRBJ2-7
CASSWWASGGSGANVLTF	TGTGCCAGCAGTTGGTGGGCTAGCGGGGGGTCTGGGGCCAACGTCCTGACTTTC	TRBD2	NA	TRBV28	TRBJ2-6
CASSKAGTVTGYTF	TGTGCCAGCAGCAAAGCCGGGACAGTGACTGGCTACACCTTC	NA	few	TRBV21-1	TRBJ1-2
CASSSQGGEQYF	TGCGCCAGCAGCTCACAGGGAGGCGAGCAGTACTTC	NA	NA	TRBV5-1	TRBJ2-7
CASSSVRATYEQYF	TGTGCCAGCAGCTCCGTGAGGGCAACCTACGAGCAGTACTTC	NA	NA	TRBV11-2	TRBJ2-7
CASSPFSSGASSTDTQYF	TGTGCCAGCTCACCATTTTCTAGCGGAGCATCAAGCACAGATACGCAGTATTTT	TRBD2	few	TRBV18	TRBJ2-3
CASSLGQGAETQYF	TGCGCCAGCAGCTTGGGACAGGGGGCGGAGACCCAGTACTTC	TRBD1	few	TRBV5-1	TRBJ2-5
CASSFSTGDSYEQYF	TGCGCCAGCAGCTTTTCGACAGGGGATTCCTACGAGCAGTACTTC	TRBD1	NA	TRBV5-1	TRBJ2-7